A selection of T cell receptor beta chains follows, all from one sample in a study of cytomegalovirus exposure and HLA in healthy donors. Generated by immunoSEQ multiplex PCR, the TCRdb table keeps only in-frame clones and is missing some. The top ten hold over 12% of the sample, which has 200,000 to 250,000 clones, approximately 83% seen once. Sequencing was carried out using PBMCs. Receptors were obtained from a woman in her 30s in good health and CMV-seropositive. Both conserved end residues are part of each CDR3. A D gene is named only where the DNA matches it firmly. Only part of the rows carry a size: once, few, many, or a class if the clone is expanded.

DNA	CDR3	V	D	size	J
TGTGCCAGCAGTTATATAGGGCAGGATGAGCAGTTCTTC	CASSYIGQDEQFF	TRBV6-5	NA	NA	TRBJ2-1
TGTGCCAGCAGTTTGGATGCCCGTGGCTACACCTTC	CASSLDARGYTF	TRBV28	NA	NA	TRBJ1-2
TGCGCCAGCAGCCAAGTCGACGGTGGTCCCTACAATGAGCAGTTCTTC	CASSQVDGGPYNEQFF	TRBV4-1	NA	NA	TRBJ2-1
TGTGCCAGCAGCCCGGTGGGGGGGCTAGGGGGCTACACCTTC	CASSPVGGLGGYTF	TRBV5-4	NA	medium-sized	TRBJ1-2
TGCGCCAGCAGTTCTAGCGGGAGCTACAATGAGCAGTTCTTC	CASSSSGSYNEQFF	TRBV5-1	TRBD2	NA	TRBJ2-1
TGCGCCAGCAGCCCCGTGGTGGGAACGGCCGGGGAGCTGTTTTTT	CASSPVVGTAGELFF	TRBV5-1	NA	NA	TRBJ2-2
TGTGCCAGCGAGGAGAGGGGGCGTATCTATGAGCAGTTCTTC	CASEERGRIYEQFF	TRBV28	TRBD1	once	TRBJ2-1
TGTGCCAGCAGTTTAGCGCAGGGGCCGGTTGAGGGCTACACCTTC	CASSLAQGPVEGYTF	TRBV27	NA	NA	TRBJ1-2
TGCGCCAGCAGCCAGACCGGACAGGCTAACTCAGATACGCAGTATTTT	CASSQTGQANSDTQYF	TRBV5-1	TRBD1	NA	TRBJ2-3
TGTGCCAGCAGTGAACCTGGAAAGTCCTACGAGCAGTACTTC	CASSEPGKSYEQYF	TRBV6-1	NA	NA	TRBJ2-7
TGTGCCAGCAGTCGACAAACCCGACCAGCCGAGCAGTACTTC	CASSRQTRPAEQYF	TRBV6-1	NA	few	TRBJ2-7
TGTGCCAGCACCTTCCCAAGACCGTCCAATGAGCAGTTCTTC	CASTFPRPSNEQFF	TRBV7-9	NA	NA	TRBJ2-1
TGCACCAGCAGCCAAGATCCTAGGACCCCAGGCCCCTACAATGAGCAGTTCTTC	CTSSQDPRTPGPYNEQFF	TRBV1	NA	NA	TRBJ2-1
TGTGCCAGTTCCAGGGTAGGGAATCAGCCCCAGCATTTT	CASSRVGNQPQHF	TRBV7-2	NA	NA	TRBJ1-5
TGTGCCTGGAGTTCTGCGGACACGGGGACCCAGTACTTC	CAWSSADTGTQYF	TRBV30	NA	NA	TRBJ2-5
TGTGCTAGCAGCCCCCAGACAGGTGACCCCTACGAGCAGTACTTC	CASSPQTGDPYEQYF	TRBV7-7	NA	once	TRBJ2-7
TGTGCCAGCTCACCCCGGGCGATACCGGCGGGCGAGCAGTACTTC	CASSPRAIPAGEQYF	TRBV18	NA	NA	TRBJ2-7
TGCGCCAGCAGCTTGAGGGGGTGGGGCAACGACGAGCAGTACTTC	CASSLRGWGNDEQYF	TRBV5-1	NA	NA	TRBJ2-7
TGTGCCAGCAGTTTTCCTGCTAGCTCCTACGAGCAGTACTTC	CASSFPASSYEQYF	TRBV28	NA	NA	TRBJ2-7
TGTGCCAGCAGTCCCCGGGGGAACACTGAAGCTTTCTTT	CASSPRGNTEAFF	TRBV6-1	NA	NA	TRBJ1-1
TGCGCCAGCAGCGCTTCGACAGGGCTCTACAATGAGCAGTTCTTC	CASSASTGLYNEQFF	TRBV5-1	TRBD1	few	TRBJ2-1
TGTGCCTGGAGTGTTGCTGAGGGCGGCGCCTTC	CAWSVAEGGAF	TRBV30	NA	few	TRBJ1-2
TGTGCCAGCAGCTTAGCGGCTGGGGACACAGATACGCAGTATTTT	CASSLAAGDTDTQYF	TRBV7-6	NA	NA	TRBJ2-3
TGCAGCGTTCTCTCGGACTATGGCTACACCTTC	CSVLSDYGYTF	TRBV29-1	NA	NA	TRBJ1-2
TGTGCCAGCACCCTAAAGGGTTTAGGTTACGAGCAGTACTTC	CASTLKGLGYEQYF	TRBV28	NA	NA	TRBJ2-7
TGTGCCAGCAGCCCAAGACAGGGCTTGAACACTGAAGCTTTCTTT	CASSPRQGLNTEAFF	TRBV11-3	TRBD1	NA	TRBJ1-1
TGTGCCAGCAGCAGGGAGTTTTCTGAAGCTTTCTTT	CASSREFSEAFF	TRBV6-5	NA	NA	TRBJ1-1
TGCGCCAGCAGCCAAGTAGGTAGTCTCGATGAGCAGTTCTTC	CASSQVGSLDEQFF	TRBV4-1	NA	NA	TRBJ2-1
TGTGCCAGCAGCGTTACAGGGAACACTGAAGCTTTCTTT	CASSVTGNTEAFF	TRBV11-3	NA	NA	TRBJ1-1
TGTGCCAGCAGTTTATATCCAGGCGATGGAGACTACACCTTC	CASSLYPGDGDYTF	TRBV27	NA	few	TRBJ1-2
TGTGCCAGCAGTTACGTCGGGTACAATGAGCAGTTCTTC	CASSYVGYNEQFF	TRBV6-6	NA	NA	TRBJ2-1
TGTGCCAGCAGCGTAGGGGTTAATGAAAAACTGTTTTTT	CASSVGVNEKLFF	TRBV9	NA	NA	TRBJ1-4
TGTGCCAGCAGCTCAACAGGTCCGCCGGACCAATTCCGCACAGATACGCAGTATTTT	CASSSTGPPDQFRTDTQYF	TRBV5-6	NA	NA	TRBJ2-3
TGTGCCAGTATCCCGGGACAGGGTGTCTACTATGGCTACACCTTC	CASIPGQGVYYGYTF	TRBV19	TRBD1	once	TRBJ1-2
TGTGCCAGCAGCGAAGGGTATGGTGAGCAGTTCTTC	CASSEGYGEQFF	TRBV9	NA	NA	TRBJ2-1
TGTGCCAGCAGTGGAGGGCTAAGCACAGATACGCAGTATTTT	CASSGGLSTDTQYF	TRBV2	NA	NA	TRBJ2-3
TGTGCCAGCAGTTTCAGTAGGGGTGGCGATGAAAAACTGTTTTTT	CASSFSRGGDEKLFF	TRBV28	NA	once	TRBJ1-4
TGCAGCGCTAAAGTTCAGGGGAACACTGAAGCTTTCTTT	CSAKVQGNTEAFF	TRBV29-1	NA	NA	TRBJ1-1
TGTGCCAGCAGTCCCGCGGACGCGCCGCGGGGCGAGCAGTACTTC	CASSPADAPRGEQYF	TRBV27	NA	NA	TRBJ2-7
TGTGCCAGCAGCCCAAGTAGGACCTCAATAGCCAAAAACATTCAGTACTTC	CASSPSRTSIAKNIQYF	TRBV11-3	NA	NA	TRBJ2-4
TGTGCCAGCAGTGTAAAGACCTACGAGCGCTACACCTTC	CASSVKTYERYTF	TRBV2	NA	NA	TRBJ1-2
TGTGCCACCAGCAGAGGGGGAACTAGCGGGATTTCGCAGTTCTTC	CATSRGGTSGISQFF	TRBV15	TRBD2	NA	TRBJ2-1
TGTGCCTGGCGGGAAAGCGGGAGAAGCTACGAGCAGTACTTC	CAWRESGRSYEQYF	TRBV30	TRBD2	NA	TRBJ2-7
TGTGCCAGCTACTTAAACAATGAGCAGTTCTTC	CASYLNNEQFF	TRBV28	NA	NA	TRBJ2-1
TGTGCCAGCAGCTTAGCAGGGACCAATCAGCCCCAGCATTTT	CASSLAGTNQPQHF	TRBV7-9	NA	NA	TRBJ1-5
TGTGCCACTCTCTCGGGGGCCGCCTACAATGAGCAGTTCTTC	CATLSGAAYNEQFF	TRBV19	NA	once	TRBJ2-1
TGTGCCAGTAGTATTCTACAGGGGCCTTTCTATGGCTACACCTTC	CASSILQGPFYGYTF	TRBV19	TRBD1	few	TRBJ1-2
TGTGCCAGCAGCGCCGGGACTTATCCCTACAATGAGCAGTTCTTC	CASSAGTYPYNEQFF	TRBV9	NA	NA	TRBJ2-1
TGTGCCAGCAGGCTCGAGAACACTGAAGCTTTCTTT	CASRLENTEAFF	TRBV6-5	NA	once	TRBJ1-1
TGTGCCAGCAGTTTTAGGCGGGATGGGGGGACCTATGGCTACACCTTC	CASSFRRDGGTYGYTF	TRBV6-5	NA	NA	TRBJ1-2
TGTGCCAGCAGTCTGAACTCCGGTCCGGGGCAGTTCTTC	CASSLNSGPGQFF	TRBV6-5	NA	NA	TRBJ2-1
TGTGCCAGCAGTTTATACACAGGGGACAATGAGCAGTTCTTC	CASSLYTGDNEQFF	TRBV27	TRBD1	NA	TRBJ2-1
TGTGCCAGTAGTCAAACAGATACGCAGTATTTT	CASSQTDTQYF	TRBV19	NA	NA	TRBJ2-3
TGTGCCAGCAGTTCCCCTGGTCAGCCCCAGCATTTT	CASSSPGQPQHF	TRBV6-5	NA	NA	TRBJ1-5
TGTGCCAGCGTTTCGCCAACCTCCTACAATGAGCAGTTCTTC	CASVSPTSYNEQFF	TRBV5-6	NA	NA	TRBJ2-1
TGTGCCAGCAGAGTAGGGACTGCGGGGGGAAAACTGTTTTTT	CASRVGTAGGKLFF	TRBV6-1	NA	NA	TRBJ1-4
TGCGCCAGCAGTCGCGGAGTGAACACTGAAGCTTTCTTT	CASSRGVNTEAFF	TRBV5-1	NA	NA	TRBJ1-1
TGTGCCAGCAGTTTGACAGGGACGTATAGCAATCAGCCCCAGCATTTT	CASSLTGTYSNQPQHF	TRBV27	TRBD1	NA	TRBJ1-5
TGTGCCAGCAGCTTTGGGACTAGCGGAACCTACGAGCAGTACTTC	CASSFGTSGTYEQYF	TRBV7-9	TRBD2	NA	TRBJ2-7
TGTGCCAGCAGGAAAAGCGGGACCCCCTACAATGAGCAGTTCTTC	CASRKSGTPYNEQFF	TRBV7-2	TRBD2	NA	TRBJ2-1